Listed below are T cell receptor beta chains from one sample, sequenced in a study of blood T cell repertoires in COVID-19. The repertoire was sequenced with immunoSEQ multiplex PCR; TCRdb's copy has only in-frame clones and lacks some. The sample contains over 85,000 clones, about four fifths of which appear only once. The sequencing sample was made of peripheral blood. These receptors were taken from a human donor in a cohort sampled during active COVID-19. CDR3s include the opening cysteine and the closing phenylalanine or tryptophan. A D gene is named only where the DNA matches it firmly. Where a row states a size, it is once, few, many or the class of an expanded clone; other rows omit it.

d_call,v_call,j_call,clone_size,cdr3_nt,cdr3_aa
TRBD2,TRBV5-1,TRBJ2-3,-,TGCGCCAGCAGCTTAGCGCCAGCGGGAGGGGGCACAGATACGCAGTATTTT,CASSLAPAGGGTDTQYF
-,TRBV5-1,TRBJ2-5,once,TGCGCCAGCAGCTTCTTCAGTAACCAAGAGACCCAGTACTTC,CASSFFSNQETQYF
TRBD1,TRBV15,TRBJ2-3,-,TGTGCCACCAGCAGAAACAGGGGTGCAGATACGCAGTATTTT,CATSRNRGADTQYF
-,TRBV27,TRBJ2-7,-,TGTGCCAGCAGGAGAGAGGGCTTTGCCTACGAGCAGTACTTC,CASRREGFAYEQYF
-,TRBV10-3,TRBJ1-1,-,TGTGCCATCAAAATCCGGGAGAACACTGAAGCTTTCTTT,CAIKIRENTEAFF
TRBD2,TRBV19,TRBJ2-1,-,TGTGCCAGTAGAAATACTCAAGCGGGAGGGCCTCCTCATGAGCAGTTCTTC,CASRNTQAGGPPHEQFF
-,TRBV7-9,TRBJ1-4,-,TGTGCCAGCAGCTTAACGGGACAAGCTGCTGAAAAACTGTTTTTT,CASSLTGQAAEKLFF
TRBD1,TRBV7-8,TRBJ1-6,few,TGTGCCAGCAGCTTCGGGGGGGCAGGGGGTTCACCCCTCCACTTT,CASSFGGAGGSPLHF
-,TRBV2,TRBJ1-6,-,TGTGCCAGCAGTGAAGCGGGGCCGAGCTCCTATAATTCACCCCTCCACTTT,CASSEAGPSSYNSPLHF
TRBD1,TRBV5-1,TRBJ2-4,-,TGCGCCAGCAATACAGGGGGCGAAGCCAAAAACATTCAGTACTTC,CASNTGGEAKNIQYF
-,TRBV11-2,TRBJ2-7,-,TGTGCCAGCAGCTTAGGACTGTTCTCCTACGAGCAGTACTTC,CASSLGLFSYEQYF
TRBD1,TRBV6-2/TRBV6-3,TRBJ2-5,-,TGTGCCAGCAGTACCGGACAGGGAATTTCACAAGAGACCCAGTACTTC,CASSTGQGISQETQYF
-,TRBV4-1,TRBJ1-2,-,TGCGCCAGCAGCCAAGAGTTGGGGACACGGAAGAATGGCTACACCTTC,CASSQELGTRKNGYTF
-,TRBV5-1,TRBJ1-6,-,TGCGCCAGCAGCGGACAAACAGAGACTTATAATTCACCCCTCCACTTT,CASSGQTETYNSPLHF
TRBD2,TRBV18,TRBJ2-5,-,TGTGCCAGCTCACCAGGGAGGGACGAGACCCAGTACTTC,CASSPGRDETQYF
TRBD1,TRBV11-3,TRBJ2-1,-,TGTGCCAGCAGCTGGGGACAGGGGTTCCCCAATGAGCAGTTCTTC,CASSWGQGFPNEQFF
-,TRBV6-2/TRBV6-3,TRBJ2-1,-,TGTGCCAGCAGTTACTCGCAGGGGGGCCACAATGAGCAGTTCTTC,CASSYSQGGHNEQFF
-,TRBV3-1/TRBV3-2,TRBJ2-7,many,TGTGCCAGCAGCCCAGGGTTCGTCGGCTACGAGCAGTACTTC,CASSPGFVGYEQYF
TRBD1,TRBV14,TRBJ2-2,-,TGTGCCAGCAGCCTACAGGGGTGGACCGGGGAGCTGTTTTTT,CASSLQGWTGELFF
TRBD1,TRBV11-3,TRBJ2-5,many,TGTGCCAGCAGCTTAGGATCGGACAGGGGAGAGACCCAGTACTTC,CASSLGSDRGETQYF
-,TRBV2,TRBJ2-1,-,TGTGCCAGCCCCTCCAGCGGGCAGGGAAATGAGCAGTTCTTC,CASPSSGQGNEQFF
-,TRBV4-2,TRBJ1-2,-,TGTGCCAGCAGCCAAGTAGCCGGCGACGACTATGGCTACACCTTC,CASSQVAGDDYGYTF
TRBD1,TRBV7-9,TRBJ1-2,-,TGTGCCAGCAGCTTATCAGGACAGGGGCGTTATGGCTACACCTTC,CASSLSGQGRYGYTF
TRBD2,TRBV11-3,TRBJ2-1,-,TGTGCCAGCAGCTATAGCGGGAGTGACTTCAATGAGCAGTTCTTC,CASSYSGSDFNEQFF
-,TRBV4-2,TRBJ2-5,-,TGTGCCAGCAGCCAGGGCCGCGCCTCAGAGACCCAGTACTTC,CASSQGRASETQYF
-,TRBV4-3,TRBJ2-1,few,TGCGCCAGCAGCCAAGTCCCGACGGAGATACGTGGGAATGAGCAGTTCTTC,CASSQVPTEIRGNEQFF
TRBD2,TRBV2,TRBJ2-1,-,TGTGCCAGCAGGGTCAGGACTAGCGCAACCTACAATGAGCAGTTCTTC,CASRVRTSATYNEQFF
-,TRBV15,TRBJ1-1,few,TGTGCCACCAGCAGAGACAGGGCGAACACTGAAGCTTTCTTT,CATSRDRANTEAFF
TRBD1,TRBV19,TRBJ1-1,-,TGTGCCAGTAGTATGCAGGACAGGGGGGAGACTGAAGCTTTCTTT,CASSMQDRGETEAFF
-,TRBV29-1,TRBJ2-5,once,TGCAGCGGGGGGGCGGAGGGAGCGACCCAGTACTTC,CSGGAEGATQYF
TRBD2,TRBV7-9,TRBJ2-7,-,TGTGCCAGCGCCAGCGGGACCTCCTACGAGCAGTACTTC,CASASGTSYEQYF
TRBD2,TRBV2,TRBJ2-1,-,TGTGCCAGCATCCCTAGCGGGGGGACGGGTGAGCAGTTCTTC,CASIPSGGTGEQFF
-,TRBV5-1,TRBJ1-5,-,TGCGCCAGCAGCTTTGGAGGGGTGGATCAGCCCCAGCATTTT,CASSFGGVDQPQHF
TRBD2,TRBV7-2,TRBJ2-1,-,TGTGCCAGCAGCTTAGCGGCGCGGGAGGTGAGGAATGAGCAGTTCTTC,CASSLAAREVRNEQFF
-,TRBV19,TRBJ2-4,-,TGTGCCAGTAGTATAGGTCGGACGGGGAGACTAGCCAAAAACATTCAGTACTTC,CASSIGRTGRLAKNIQYF
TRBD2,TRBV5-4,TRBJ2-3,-,TGTGCCAGCAGCGAAACTAGCGGGAGGGACACAGATACGCAGTATTTT,CASSETSGRDTDTQYF
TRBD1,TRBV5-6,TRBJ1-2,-,TGTGCCAGCAGCTCCTGGACAGGGTACTATGGCTACACCTTC,CASSSWTGYYGYTF
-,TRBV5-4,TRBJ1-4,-,TGTGCCAGCTCGGACCCAAGGGGTCCTAATGAAAAACTGTTTTTT,CASSDPRGPNEKLFF
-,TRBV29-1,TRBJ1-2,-,TGCAGCGTTGAAGATCGAGAGGGCTATGGCTACACCTTC,CSVEDREGYGYTF
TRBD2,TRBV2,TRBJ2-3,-,TGTGCCAGCAGTGGTGCGGGAGGGCGCTCAGATACGCAGTATTTT,CASSGAGGRSDTQYF
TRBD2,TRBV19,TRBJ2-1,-,TGTGCCACTGGGACTAGCGGGACCGATGAGCAGTTCTTC,CATGTSGTDEQFF